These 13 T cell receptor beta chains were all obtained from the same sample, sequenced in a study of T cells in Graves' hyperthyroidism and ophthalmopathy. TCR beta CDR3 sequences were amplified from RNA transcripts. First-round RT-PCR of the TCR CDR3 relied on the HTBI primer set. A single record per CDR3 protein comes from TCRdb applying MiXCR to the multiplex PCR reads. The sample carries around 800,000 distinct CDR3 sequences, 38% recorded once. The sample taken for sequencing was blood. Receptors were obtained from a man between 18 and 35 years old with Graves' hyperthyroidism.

CDR3: CASSPPSGARGFQYF. Written as DNA, the CDR3 is TGTGCCAGCAGCCCTCCGTCGGGGGCCCGGGGTTTCCAGTACTTC. The chain employs TRBV14 and TRBJ2-5, with D perhaps being TRBD1 or TRBD2 (6 bases each). The CDR3 is made up of 15 amino acids. Germline CDR1 reads SGHDN; CDR2 reads FVKESK. The V gene lost 4 bases and the J gene lost 10 bases, with 22 bases spanning the gap.

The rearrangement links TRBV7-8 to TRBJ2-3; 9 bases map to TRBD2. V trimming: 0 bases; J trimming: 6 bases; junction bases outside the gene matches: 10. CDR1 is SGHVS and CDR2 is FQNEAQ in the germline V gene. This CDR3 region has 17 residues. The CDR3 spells CASSLAVGGRAWDTQYF. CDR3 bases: TGTGCCAGCAGCTTAGCGGTCGGCGGGAGGGCCTGGGATACGCAGTATTTT.

CDR3 in amino acids: CATSRDLKGNQPQHF. CDR3 sequence (DNA): TGTGCCACCAGCAGAGATCTTAAAGGAAATCAGCCCCAGCATTTT. The gene calls are TRBV15 and TRBJ1-5, with D unresolved. CDR1 is LNHNV, CDR2 YYDKDF, per germline (reference sequence). CDR3 size: 15 residues. Trimming shortened V by 0 bases and J by 4 bases, and 10 bases separated the two germline ends.

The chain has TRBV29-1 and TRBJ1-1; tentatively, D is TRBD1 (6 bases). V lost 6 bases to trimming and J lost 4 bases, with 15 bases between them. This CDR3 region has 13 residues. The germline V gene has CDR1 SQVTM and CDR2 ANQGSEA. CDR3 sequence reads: CSVGWGAGTEAFF. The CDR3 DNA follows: TGCAGCGTGGGATGGGGGGCCGGCACTGAAGCTTTCTTT.

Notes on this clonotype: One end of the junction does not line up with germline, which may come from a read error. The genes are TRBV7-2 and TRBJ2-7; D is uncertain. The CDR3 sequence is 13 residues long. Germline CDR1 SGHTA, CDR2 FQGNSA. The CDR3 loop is CASSQVEAYEQYF. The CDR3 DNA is TGCGCCAGCAGCCAAGTTGAAGCCTACGAGCAGTACTTC.

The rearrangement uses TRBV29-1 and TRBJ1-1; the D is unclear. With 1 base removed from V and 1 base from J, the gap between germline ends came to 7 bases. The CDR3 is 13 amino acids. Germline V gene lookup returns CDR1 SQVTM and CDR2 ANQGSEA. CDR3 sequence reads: CSVEGRQNTEAFF. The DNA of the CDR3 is TGCAGCGTTGAAGGGCGGCAGAACACTGAAGCTTTCTTT.

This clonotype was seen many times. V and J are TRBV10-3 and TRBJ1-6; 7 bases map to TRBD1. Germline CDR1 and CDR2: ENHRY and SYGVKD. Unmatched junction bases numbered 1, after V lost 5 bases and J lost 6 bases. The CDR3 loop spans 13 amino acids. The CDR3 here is CAISRDSNSPLHF. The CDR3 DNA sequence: TGTGCCATCAGTAGGGACAGTAATTCACCCCTCCACTTT.

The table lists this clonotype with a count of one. CDR3 in amino acids: CASSSFSAGALHF. CDR3 DNA: TGTGCCAGCAGCTCCTTTTCCGCCGGCGCCCTCCACTTT. The chain employs TRBV7-9 and TRBJ1-6; no definite D call. Trimming cost V 4 bases and J 14 bases, with 15 bases left between them. The CDR3 length is 13 residues. From germline, CDR1 is SEHNR and CDR2 FQNEAQ (reference sequence).

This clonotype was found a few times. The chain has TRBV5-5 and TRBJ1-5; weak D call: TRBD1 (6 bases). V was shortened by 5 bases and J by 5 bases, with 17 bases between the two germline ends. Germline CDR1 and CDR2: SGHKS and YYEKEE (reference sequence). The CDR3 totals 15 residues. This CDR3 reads CASSLVPDRYQPQHF. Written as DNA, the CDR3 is TGTGCCAGCAGTCTTGTCCCCGACAGGTATCAGCCCCAGCATTTT.

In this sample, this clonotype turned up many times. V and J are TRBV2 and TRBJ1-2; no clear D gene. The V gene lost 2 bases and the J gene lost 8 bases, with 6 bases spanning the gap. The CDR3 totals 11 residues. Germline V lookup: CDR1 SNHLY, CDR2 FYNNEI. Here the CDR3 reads CASSELIGYTF. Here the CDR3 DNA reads TGTGCCAGCAGTGAACTGATAGGCTACACCTTC.

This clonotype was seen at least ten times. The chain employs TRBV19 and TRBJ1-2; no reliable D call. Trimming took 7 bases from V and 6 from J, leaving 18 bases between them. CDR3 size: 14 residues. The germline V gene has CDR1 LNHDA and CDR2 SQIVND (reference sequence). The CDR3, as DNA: TGTGCCAGTACCTATACGGGCGACGAGGATGGCTACACCTTC. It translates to CASTYTGDEDGYTF. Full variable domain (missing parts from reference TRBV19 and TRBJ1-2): DGGITQSPKYLFRKEGQNVTLSCEQNLNHDAMYWYRQDPGQGLRLIYYSQIVNDFQKGDIAEGYSVSREKKESFPLTVTSAQKNPTAFYLCASTYTGDEDGYTFGSGTRLTVV.

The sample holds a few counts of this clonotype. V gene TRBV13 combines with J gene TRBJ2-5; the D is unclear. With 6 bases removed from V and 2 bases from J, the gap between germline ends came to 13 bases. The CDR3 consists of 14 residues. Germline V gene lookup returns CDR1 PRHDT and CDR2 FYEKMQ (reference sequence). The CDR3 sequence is CASSYPDPQETQYF. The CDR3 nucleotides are TGTGCCAGCAGTTACCCAGACCCACAAGAGACCCAGTACTTC.

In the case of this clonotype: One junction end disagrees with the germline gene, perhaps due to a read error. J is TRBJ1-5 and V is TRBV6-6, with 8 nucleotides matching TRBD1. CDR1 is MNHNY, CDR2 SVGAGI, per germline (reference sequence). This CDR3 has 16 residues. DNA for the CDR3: TGTGCCGGCAGCCTTTGGGGGACAGGCACCGATCAGCCCCAGCATTTT. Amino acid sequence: CAGSLWGTGTDQPQHF.